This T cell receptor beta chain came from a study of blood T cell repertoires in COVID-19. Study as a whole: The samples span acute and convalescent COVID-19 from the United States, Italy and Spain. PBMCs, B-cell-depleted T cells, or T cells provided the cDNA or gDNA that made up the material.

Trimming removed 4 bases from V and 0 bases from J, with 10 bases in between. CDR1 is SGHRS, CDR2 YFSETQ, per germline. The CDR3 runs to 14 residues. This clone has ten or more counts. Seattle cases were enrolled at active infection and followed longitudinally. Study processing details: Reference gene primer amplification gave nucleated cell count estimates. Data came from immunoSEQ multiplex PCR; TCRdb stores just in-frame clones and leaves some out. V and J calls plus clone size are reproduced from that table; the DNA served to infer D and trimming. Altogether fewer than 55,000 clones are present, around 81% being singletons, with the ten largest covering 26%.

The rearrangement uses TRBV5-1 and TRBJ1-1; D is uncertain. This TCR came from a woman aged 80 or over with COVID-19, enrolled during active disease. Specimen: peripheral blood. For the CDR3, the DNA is TGCGCCAGCAGCCGGCAGGTGATGAACACTGAAGCTTTCTTT. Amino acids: CASSRQVMNTEAFF.